Presented here are 21 T cell receptor beta chains from one specimen sequenced in a study of control samples from healthy donors and cancer patients (TCRdb year 2020). Libraries came from the immunoSEQ multiplex PCR assay. As stored in TCRdb, this immuneACCESS dataset retains in-frame rearrangements with V and J assigned. A fraction of the clones does not appear; measured against another copy, unresolved V genes explain less than half of the discrepancy, and the remainder lacks a known reason. The sample includes under 150,000 clones, with approximately 89% observed a single time. The ten largest clones represent around 6.9% of the sample. Sequencing input: PBMCs. Source of these receptors: a man aged 50 to 59 with head and neck cancer.

The chain is built from TRBV11-2 and TRBJ2-7; D is unresolved. The germline CDR1 and CDR2 sequences are SGHAT and FQNNGV. This CDR3 has 16 residues. V gave up 4 bases and J gave up 5 bases, with 21 bases separating them. CDR3 in amino acids: CASSSRLSTLSHEQYF. The CDR3 DNA sequence: TGTGCCAGCAGCTCCAGACTGTCCACTCTTTCCCACGAGCAGTACTTC.

This clone came up a few times. The chain recombines TRBV9 with TRBJ2-2; 9 nucleotides agree with TRBD1. The CDR3 is 19 amino acids. CDR1 is SGDLS and CDR2 is YYNGEE in the germline V gene. The ends lost 0 bases at V and 1 base at J; junction bases unmatched: 10. This chain's CDR3 is CASSVDVRVGQGNTGELFF. DNA of the CDR3: TGTGCCAGCAGCGTAGACGTCCGGGTGGGACAGGGGAACACCGGGGAGCTGTTTTTT.

This chain uses TRBV7-6 with TRBJ2-3; D may be TRBD2 (6 bases). Germline CDR1 and CDR2: SGHVS and FNYEAQ. V was cut by 3 bases and J by 1 base, with 11 bases left in between. The CDR3 consists of 15 residues. The CDR3, as DNA: TGTGCCAGCAGCTTTTCCGGGGGACGCACAGATACGCAGTATTTT. Residues: CASSFSGGRTDTQYF.

This chain connects TRBV27 to TRBJ1-1; D unclear. The germline V and J ends were trimmed by 1 base and 0 bases, with 6 bases remaining between them. CDR1 MNHEY and CDR2 SMNVEV come from the germline V gene (reference sequence). The CDR3 loop spans 14 amino acids. The DNA for the CDR3 is TGTGCCAGCAGTTTATACGACATGAACACTGAAGCTTTCTTT. Translation: CASSLYDMNTEAFF.

This clone has a handful of counts. The rearrangement joins TRBV28 to TRBJ1-2; D might be TRBD1 (5 bases). The CDR3 is 13 residues long. Germline CDR1 is MDHEN and CDR2 is SYDVKM. Trimming removed 4 bases from V and 6 bases from J, with 12 bases in between. Here the CDR3 DNA reads TGTGCCAGCAGTTCCGGGACGATCAATGGCTACACCTTC. Encoded protein: CASSSGTINGYTF.

This clone showed up just once. The chain joins TRBV13 to TRBJ2-2; 7 bases map to TRBD1. The CDR3 is 18 residues long. J gave up 5 bases and V 0 bases, and 12 bases lay outside the gene matches. Looked up from germline, CDR1 is PRHDT and CDR2 is FYEKMQ (reference sequence). The CDR3 sequence: CASSLGPRGHLQTGELFF. The CDR3 DNA follows: TGTGCCAGCAGCTTAGGCCCAAGGGGGCACCTTCAAACCGGGGAGCTGTTTTTT. The whole variable domain, filled in from reference TRBV13 and TRBJ2-2, reads AAGVIQSPRHLIKEKRETATLKCYPIPRHDTVYWYQQGPGQDPQFLISFYEKMQSDKGSIPDRFSAQQFSDYHSELNMSSLELGDSALYFCASSLGPRGHLQTGELFFGEGSRLTVL.

The V and J genes are TRBV6-5 and TRBJ1-4; D gene ambiguous. Germline values: CDR1 MNHEY, CDR2 SVGAGI. The CDR3 sequence is 14 residues long. Trimming cost V 7 bases and J 8 bases, with 17 bases left between them. The CDR3 DNA reads TGTGCCAGCATATTCGGGCCCGGGCGGGAAAAACTGTTTTTT. Translating gives CASIFGPGREKLFF.

The V gene is TRBV18, the J gene TRBJ1-2; the D is unclear. CDR1 KGHSH and CDR2 LQKENI come from the germline V gene. Between the trimmed V and J ends, which lost 3 bases and 14 bases, there was a span of 16 bases. The CDR3 has 12 residues. CDR3 nucleotide sequence: TGTGCCAGCTCACCCCTGGAGCATGGAATGACCTTC. Protein product: CASSPLEHGMTF.

This chain links TRBV3-1 (or the pseudogene TRBV3-2) with TRBJ1-1, with D hard to call. V was trimmed by 4 bases and J by 4 bases, leaving 10 bases between them. The germline CDR1 and CDR2 sequences are LGHDT and YNNKEL (reference sequence). This CDR3 has 13 amino acids. The CDR3 nucleotides read TGTGCCAGCAGCCCATCCTTGGGCACTGAAGCTTTCTTT. Protein: CASSPSLGTEAFF.

With regard to this clone: The sample has other DNA sequences that encode this CDR3 too. This chain links TRBV6-6 with TRBJ1-3; D is unresolved. V lost 0 bases, J lost 0 bases, and 6 bases lay in between. Germline CDR1 reads MNHNY; CDR2 reads SVGAGI (reference sequence). The CDR3 has 15 residues. For the CDR3, the DNA is TGTGCCAGCAGTTACTCTGGCAGCTCTGGAAACACCATATATTTT. Protein: CASSYSGSSGNTIYF.

The CDR3 is CASAGQNQPQHF. CDR3 in DNA: TGTGCCAGCGCAGGACAGAACCAGCCCCAGCATTTT. The V gene is TRBV27, the J gene TRBJ1-5; a possible D gene is TRBD1 (6 bases). This CDR3 contains 12 residues. Germline V gene sequence: CDR1 MNHEY, CDR2 SMNVEV (reference sequence). V shed 8 bases and J shed 7 bases, with 12 bases lying between them.

The J gene is TRBJ2-5, the V gene TRBV5-1, with 8 bases fitting TRBD2. This CDR3 is built from 17 residues. Germline lookup yields CDR1 SGHRS and CDR2 YFSETQ. V was clipped by 4 bases and J by 5 bases; unmatched bases: 16. The CDR3 nucleotides read TGCGCCAGCAGCACGCAAGCGGGGGCCTCACTTGGGGAGACCCAGTACTTC. This gives the protein CASSTQAGASLGETQYF.

Here the CDR3 reads CASSQGWWQGAYEQYF. CDR3 nucleotide sequence: TGCGCCAGCAGCCAAGGATGGTGGCAGGGGGCCTACGAGCAGTACTTC. The chain employs TRBV4-1 and TRBJ2-7; TRBD1 agrees at 7 bases. The CDR3 runs 16 residues. Trimming took 1 base from V and 2 from J; bases not matched to a gene: 8. Per the germline V gene, CDR1 is MGHRA and CDR2 is YSYEKL.

CDR3 nucleotides: TGTGCCAGCAGGCGGGACAAGGATGAAAAACTGTTTTTT. It codes for CASRRDKDEKLFF. The chain has TRBV13 and TRBJ1-4; weak D call: TRBD1 (6 bases). This CDR3 is built from 13 residues. With 6 bases removed from V and 6 bases from J, the gap between germline ends came to 11 bases. Germline CDR1 is PRHDT and CDR2 is FYEKMQ (reference sequence).

The DNA for the CDR3 is TGTGCCAGTAGTATAGCCCAGAATCCGGCTCAGCCCCAGCATTTT. Amino acids: CASSIAQNPAQPQHF. The rearrangement joins TRBV19 to TRBJ1-5; D gene unclear. The CDR3 is 15 amino acids. Trimming stripped 1 base from V and 6 bases from J, with 13 bases between. Germline assignment: CDR1 LNHDA and CDR2 SQIVND (reference sequence).

The CDR3 reads CASSDSVTEAFF. The CDR3 DNA follows: TGTGCCAGCAGTGACTCAGTAACTGAAGCTTTCTTT. V and J are TRBV2 and TRBJ1-1; no reliable D call. The CDR3 is 12 amino acids. The germline CDR1 and CDR2 sequences are SNHLY and FYNNEI. Trimming pared 3 bases from V and 5 bases from J, leaving 7 bases between.

This clone came up many times. The chain employs TRBV29-1 and TRBJ2-1; 8 bases map to TRBD2. This CDR3 region has 14 residues. Trimming cost V 6 bases and J 4 bases; bases outside gene matches: 8. Germline CDR1 reads SQVTM; CDR2 reads ANQGSEA. The CDR3 spells CSVIVVAGYNEQFF. The CDR3 nucleotides read TGCAGCGTCATTGTGGTAGCGGGATACAATGAGCAGTTCTTC.

This clone has just one count. The CDR3 nucleotides read TGTGCCTCCCCCCGCCCCGGTTTGGACACCGGGGAGCTGTTTTTT. Amino acid sequence: CASPRPGLDTGELFF. The chain is built from TRBV6-5 and TRBJ2-2, with D unclear. The CDR3 runs 15 residues. V lost 11 bases and J lost 3, with 19 bases in between. Germline CDR1 reads MNHEY; CDR2 reads SVGAGI.

This clone was observed a handful of times. This chain connects TRBV7-6 to TRBJ2-5, with a tentative D call TRBD2 (5 bases). V shed 1 base and J shed 6 bases, with 15 bases lying between them. The CDR3 is made up of 15 amino acids. The germline CDR1 and CDR2 sequences are SGHVS and FNYEAQ. The CDR3 reads CASSLDPGSEKTQYF. In DNA form, the CDR3 reads TGTGCCAGCAGCTTAGACCCGGGATCGGAGAAGACCCAGTACTTC.

There are many counts of this clone. The V call is TRBV6-2 or TRBV6-3, the J call TRBJ1-2; 9 bases align to TRBD1. Trimming removed 6 bases from V and 8 bases from J; junction bases left unmatched: 13. The CDR3 extends over 15 amino acids. The germline V gene has CDR1 MNHEY and CDR2 SVGEGT. The CDR3 coding sequence is TGTGCCAGCAGCCGTACAGGGGGCGCGGGACGGGGCTACACCTTC. This translates into CASSRTGGAGRGYTF.

The chain joins TRBV4-1 to TRBJ2-2; TRBD2 matches at 10 bases. J gave up 4 bases and V 6 bases, and 2 bases lay outside the gene matches. This CDR3 spans 14 amino acids. CDR1 MGHRA and CDR2 YSYEKL come from the germline V gene. The CDR3 protein is CASSSSGGTGELFF. CDR3 nucleotide sequence: TGCGCCAGCAGTTCTAGCGGGGGCACCGGGGAGCTGTTTTTT.